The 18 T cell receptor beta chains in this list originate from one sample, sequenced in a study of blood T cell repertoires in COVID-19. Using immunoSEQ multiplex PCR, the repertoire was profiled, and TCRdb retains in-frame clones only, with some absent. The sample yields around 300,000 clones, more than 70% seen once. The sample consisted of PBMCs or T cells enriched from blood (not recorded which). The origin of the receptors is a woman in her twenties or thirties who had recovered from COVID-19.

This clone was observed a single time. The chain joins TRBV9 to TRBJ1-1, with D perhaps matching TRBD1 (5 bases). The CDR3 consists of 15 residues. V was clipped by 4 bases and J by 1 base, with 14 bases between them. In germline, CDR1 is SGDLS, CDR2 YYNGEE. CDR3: CASSTLQAANTEAFF. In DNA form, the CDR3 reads TGTGCCAGCAGCACACTACAGGCCGCGAACACTGAAGCTTTCTTT.

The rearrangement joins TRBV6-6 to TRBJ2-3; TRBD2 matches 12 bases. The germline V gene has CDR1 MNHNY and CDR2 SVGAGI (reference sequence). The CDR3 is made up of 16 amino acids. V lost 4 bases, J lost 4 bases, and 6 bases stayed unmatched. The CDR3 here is CASSWRLAGESDTQYF. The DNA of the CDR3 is TGTGCCAGCAGTTGGAGACTAGCGGGGGAGTCAGATACGCAGTATTTT.

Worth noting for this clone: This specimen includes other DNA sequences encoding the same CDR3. DNA for the CDR3: TGTGCCAGCAGTTTCCAGGGGAACTATGGCTACACCTTC. This translates into CASSFQGNYGYTF. The chain joins TRBV12-3 or TRBV12-4 to TRBJ1-2; D might be TRBD1 (6 bases). The CDR3 length is 13 residues. V was shortened by 3 bases and J by 2 bases, with 7 bases between the two germline ends.

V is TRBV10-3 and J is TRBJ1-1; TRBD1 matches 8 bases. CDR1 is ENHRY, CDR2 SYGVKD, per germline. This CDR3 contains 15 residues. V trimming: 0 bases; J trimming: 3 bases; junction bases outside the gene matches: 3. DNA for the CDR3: TGTGCCATCAGTGAGTCCGGGACAGGTTACACTGAAGCTTTCTTT. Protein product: CAISESGTGYTEAFF.

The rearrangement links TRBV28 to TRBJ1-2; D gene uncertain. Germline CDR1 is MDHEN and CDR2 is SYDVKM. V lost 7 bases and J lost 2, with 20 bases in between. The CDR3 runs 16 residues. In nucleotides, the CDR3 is TGTGCCAGCACACCAGCGGGAAGAGAGGGAAACTATGGCTACACCTTC. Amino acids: CASTPAGREGNYGYTF.

This CDR3 is CASSPLRDRGYGYTF. In nucleotides, the CDR3 is TGTGCCAGCAGCCCCCTCCGGGACAGGGGCTATGGCTACACCTTC. The rearrangement joins TRBV2 to TRBJ1-2; 10 bases are a match to TRBD1. The CDR3 length is 15 residues. CDR1 and CDR2 from the germline V gene are SNHLY and FYNNEI. Trimming took 6 bases from V and 4 from J; bases not matched to a gene: 8.

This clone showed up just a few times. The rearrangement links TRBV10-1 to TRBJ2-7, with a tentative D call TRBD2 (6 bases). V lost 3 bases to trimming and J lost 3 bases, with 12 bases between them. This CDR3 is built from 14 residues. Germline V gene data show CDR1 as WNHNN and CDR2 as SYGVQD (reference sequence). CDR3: CASSDRGSNYEQYF. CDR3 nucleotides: TGCGCCAGCAGTGATCGGGGGTCCAACTACGAGCAGTACTTC.

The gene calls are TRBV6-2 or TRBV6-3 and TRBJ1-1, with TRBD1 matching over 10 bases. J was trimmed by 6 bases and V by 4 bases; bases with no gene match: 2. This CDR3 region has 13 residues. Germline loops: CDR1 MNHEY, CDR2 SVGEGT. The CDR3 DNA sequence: TGTGCCAGCAGTTTTGGGACAGGGGCTGAAGCTTTCTTT. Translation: CASSFGTGAEAFF.

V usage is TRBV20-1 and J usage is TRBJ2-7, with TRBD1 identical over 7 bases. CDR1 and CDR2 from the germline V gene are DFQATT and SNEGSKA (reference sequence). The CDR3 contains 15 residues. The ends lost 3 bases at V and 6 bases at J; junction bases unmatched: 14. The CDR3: CSASPEPPSGGEQYF. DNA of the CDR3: TGCAGTGCTAGTCCGGAGCCCCCCTCAGGGGGCGAGCAGTACTTC.

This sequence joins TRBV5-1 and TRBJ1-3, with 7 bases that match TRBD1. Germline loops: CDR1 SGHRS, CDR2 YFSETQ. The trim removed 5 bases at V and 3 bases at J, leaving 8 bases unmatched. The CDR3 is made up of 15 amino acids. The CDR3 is CASRPTTGDGNTIYF. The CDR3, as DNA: TGCGCCAGCAGGCCCACCACAGGGGATGGAAACACCATATATTTT.

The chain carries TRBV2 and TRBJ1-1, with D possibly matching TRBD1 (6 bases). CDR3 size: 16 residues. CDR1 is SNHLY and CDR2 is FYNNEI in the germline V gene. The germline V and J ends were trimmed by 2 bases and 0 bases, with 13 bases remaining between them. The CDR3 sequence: CASSEFGGRMNTEAFF. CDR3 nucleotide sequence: TGTGCCAGCAGTGAATTCGGGGGGCGAATGAACACTGAAGCTTTCTTT.

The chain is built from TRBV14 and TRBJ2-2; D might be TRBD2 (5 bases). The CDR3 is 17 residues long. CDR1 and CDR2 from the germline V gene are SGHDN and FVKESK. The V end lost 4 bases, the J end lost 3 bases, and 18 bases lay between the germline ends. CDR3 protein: CASSPYLGSGYTGELFF. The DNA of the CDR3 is TGTGCCAGCAGCCCATACTTAGGAAGCGGATACACCGGGGAGCTGTTTTTT.

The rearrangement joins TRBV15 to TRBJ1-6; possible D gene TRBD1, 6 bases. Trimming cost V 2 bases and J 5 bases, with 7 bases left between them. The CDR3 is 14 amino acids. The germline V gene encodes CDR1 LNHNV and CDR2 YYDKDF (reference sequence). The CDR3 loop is CATSRWTDNSPLHF. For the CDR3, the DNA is TGTGCCACCAGCAGATGGACAGATAATTCACCCCTCCACTTT. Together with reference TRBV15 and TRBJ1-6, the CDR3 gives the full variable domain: DAMVIQNPRYQVTQFGKPVTLSCSQTLNHNVMYWYQQKSSQAPKLLFHYYDKDFNNEADTPDNFQSRRPNTSFCFLDIRSPGLGDTAMYLCATSRWTDNSPLHFGNGTRLTVT.

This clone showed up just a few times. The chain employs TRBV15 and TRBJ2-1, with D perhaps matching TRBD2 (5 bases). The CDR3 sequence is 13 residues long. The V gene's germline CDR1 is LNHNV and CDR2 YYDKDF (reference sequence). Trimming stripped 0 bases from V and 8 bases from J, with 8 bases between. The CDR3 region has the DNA TGTGCCACCAGCAGAGACGGGGTCCATGAGCAGTTCTTC. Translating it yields CATSRDGVHEQFF.

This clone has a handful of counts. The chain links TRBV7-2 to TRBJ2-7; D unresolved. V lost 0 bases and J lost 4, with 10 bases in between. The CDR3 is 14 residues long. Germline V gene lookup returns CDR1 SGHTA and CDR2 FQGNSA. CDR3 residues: CASSLALTEYEQYF. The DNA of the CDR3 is TGTGCCAGCAGCTTAGCGCTTACGGAGTACGAGCAGTACTTC.

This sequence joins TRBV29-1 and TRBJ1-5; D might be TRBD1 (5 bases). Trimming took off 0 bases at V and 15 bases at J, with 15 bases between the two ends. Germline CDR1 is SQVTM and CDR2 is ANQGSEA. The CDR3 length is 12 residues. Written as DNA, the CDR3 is TGCAGCGTTGAAGATCAGGGTACGGCTTGGCATTTT. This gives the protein CSVEDQGTAWHF.

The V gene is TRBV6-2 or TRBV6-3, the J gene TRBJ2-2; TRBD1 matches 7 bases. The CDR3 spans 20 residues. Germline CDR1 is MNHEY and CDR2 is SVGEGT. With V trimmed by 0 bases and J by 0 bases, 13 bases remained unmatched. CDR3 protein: CASSYSIYRDRRANTGELFF. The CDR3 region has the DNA TGTGCCAGCAGTTACTCGATTTACCGGGACAGAAGAGCGAACACCGGGGAGCTGTTTTTT.

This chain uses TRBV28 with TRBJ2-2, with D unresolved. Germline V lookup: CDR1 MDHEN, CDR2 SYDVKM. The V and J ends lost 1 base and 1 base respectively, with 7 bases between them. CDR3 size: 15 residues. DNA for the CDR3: TGTGCCAGCAGTTTATTCTCCCGGAACACCGGGGAGCTGTTTTTT. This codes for CASSLFSRNTGELFF.